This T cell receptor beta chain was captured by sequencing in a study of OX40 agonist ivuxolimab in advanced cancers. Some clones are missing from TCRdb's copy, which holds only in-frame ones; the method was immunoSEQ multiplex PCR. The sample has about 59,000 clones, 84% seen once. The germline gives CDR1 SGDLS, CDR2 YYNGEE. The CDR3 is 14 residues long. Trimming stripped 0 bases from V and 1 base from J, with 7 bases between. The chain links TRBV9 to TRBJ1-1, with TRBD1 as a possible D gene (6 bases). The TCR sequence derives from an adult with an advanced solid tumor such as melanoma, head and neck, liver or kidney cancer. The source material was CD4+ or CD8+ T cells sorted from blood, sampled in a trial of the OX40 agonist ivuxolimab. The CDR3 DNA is TGTGCCAGCAGCGTAGGGGGACAGAACACTGAAGCTTTCTTT. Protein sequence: CASSVGGQNTEAFF.